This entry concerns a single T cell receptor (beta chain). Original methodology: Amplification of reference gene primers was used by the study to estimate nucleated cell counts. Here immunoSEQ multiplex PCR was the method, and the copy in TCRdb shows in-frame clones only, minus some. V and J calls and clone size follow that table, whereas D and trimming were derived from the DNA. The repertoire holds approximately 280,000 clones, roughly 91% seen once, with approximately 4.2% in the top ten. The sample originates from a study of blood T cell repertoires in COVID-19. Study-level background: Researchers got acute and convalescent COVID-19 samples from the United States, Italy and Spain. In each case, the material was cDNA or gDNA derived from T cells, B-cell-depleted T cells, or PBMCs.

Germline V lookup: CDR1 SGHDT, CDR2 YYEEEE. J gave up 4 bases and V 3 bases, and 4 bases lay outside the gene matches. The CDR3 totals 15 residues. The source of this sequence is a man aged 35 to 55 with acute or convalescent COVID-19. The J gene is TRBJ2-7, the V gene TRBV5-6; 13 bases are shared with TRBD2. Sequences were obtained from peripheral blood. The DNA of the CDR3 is TGTGCCAGCAGCTCTGGGACTAGCGGGGTTTACGAGCAGTACTTC. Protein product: CASSSGTSGVYEQYF.